This T cell receptor beta chain emerged from a study of neurological immune-mediated disorders. Study-level results: The most TCR clonal expansion was seen in HTLV-1-associated myelopathy, and the least was seen in multiple sclerosis, which fell below healthy controls.

TCRdb itself ran the 5' RACE reads through MiXCR, one entry per CDR3 protein. The profile shows approximately 100,000 distinct CDR3 sequences, 3% to 4% of them singletons. This clonotype was recorded at least ten times. What it binds is not known. CDR3 length: 15 residues. The germline V and J ends were trimmed by 3 bases and 4 bases, with 16 bases remaining between them. In germline, CDR1 is DFQATT, CDR2 SNEGSKA (reference sequence). The genes are TRBV20-1 and TRBJ2-1, with D maybe TRBD2 (5 bases). The clonotype comes from a woman aged 45-65 years with multiple sclerosis. The specimen sequenced was PBMCs. CDR3 protein: CSASSLPGGYNEQFF. Here the CDR3 DNA reads TGCAGTGCTAGCAGCCTCCCCGGCGGGTACAATGAGCAGTTCTTC.